This is a list of T cell receptor beta chains from one sample in a study of CD8 T cells in Susac syndrome. Via MiXCR, TCRdb re-called the immunoSEQ multiplex PCR reads, giving one row per CDR3 protein. The table lists around 230,000 distinct CDR3 sequences, 90% to 96% of them singletons. The sample was CD4+ T cells from PBMCs. The source is a human donor with Susac syndrome. Both conserved end residues are part of each CDR3. Each record gives: clone size, V gene, J gene, D gene, CDR3 protein, CDR3 DNA. A D gene is named only where the DNA matches it firmly. Clone size is given for some rows only: seen once, a few or many times, or a class if the clone is expanded.

NA	TRBV12-3/TRBV12-4	TRBJ2-3	NA	CASSPLLGREAADTQYF	TGTGCCAGCAGTCCGCTCCTTGGCAGAGAGGCAGCAGATACGCAGTATTTT
NA	TRBV20-1	TRBJ1-4	NA	CSARAGTTNEKLFF	TGCAGTGCTAGAGCCGGGACAACTAATGAAAAACTGTTTTTT
NA	TRBV3-1	TRBJ2-4	NA	CASSDRGGNIQYF	TGTGCCAGCAGCGACAGAGGCGGAAACATTCAGTACTTC
NA	TRBV20-1	TRBJ1-4	NA	CSASENGGANEKLFF	TGCAGTGCTAGCGAGAATGGGGGGGCTAATGAAAAACTGTTTTTT
NA	TRBV29-1	TRBJ1-3	NA	CSVDVGYSGNTIYF	TGCAGCGTTGACGTCGGATACTCTGGAAACACCATATATTTT
once	TRBV20-1	TRBJ1-2	NA	CSAPSNRVHGYTF	TGCAGTGCCCCATCGAACAGGGTCCATGGCTACACCTTC
once	TRBV29-1	TRBJ2-7	NA	CSAARHLAYEQYF	TGCAGCGCCGCGAGGCACCTCGCCTACGAGCAGTACTTC
NA	TRBV15	TRBJ2-7	TRBD2	CATSKHHQTSGNPYEQYF	TGTGCCACCAGCAAACACCACCAGACTAGCGGGAACCCCTACGAGCAGTACTTC
NA	TRBV4-1	TRBJ1-1	NA	CASSQVANTEAFF	TGCGCCAGCAGCCAAGTGGCGAACACTGAAGCTTTCTTT
NA	TRBV29-1	TRBJ2-1	NA	CSVSPSAENEQFF	TGCAGCGTGAGCCCCTCAGCGGAAAATGAGCAGTTCTTC
NA	TRBV9	TRBJ2-7	NA	CASSVAGRPNEQYF	TGTGCCAGCAGCGTAGCCGGGAGACCAAACGAGCAGTACTTC
once	TRBV21-1	TRBJ2-5	NA	CASSGLDSPRPLQETQYF	TGTGCCAGCAGCGGCCTAGACAGTCCCCGACCCCTCCAAGAGACCCAGTACTTC
NA	TRBV5-1	TRBJ2-5	TRBD2	CASSPTSGIQETQYF	TGCGCCAGCAGCCCGACCAGCGGGATCCAAGAGACCCAGTACTTC
NA	TRBV20-1	TRBJ2-3	TRBD2	CSARDRLAVTDTQYF	TGCAGTGCTAGAGATAGGCTAGCGGTCACAGATACGCAGTATTTT
NA	TRBV6-2/TRBV6-3	TRBJ2-3	NA	CASSLTGPQYF	TGTGCCAGCAGTCTTACAGGGCCCCAGTATTTT
NA	TRBV18	TRBJ2-5	TRBD1	CASRTGGTGRGAQYF	TGTGCCAGCCGCACCGGAGGGACAGGCCGAGGGGCCCAGTACTTC
NA	TRBV4-1	TRBJ2-7	TRBD1	CASSPSLDRVGEQYF	TGCGCCAGCAGCCCCTCCCTAGACAGGGTTGGAGAGCAGTACTTC
NA	TRBV6-5	TRBJ1-1	NA	CASSYSRGILNTEAFF	TGTGCCAGCAGTTACTCCAGGGGAATCTTGAACACTGAAGCTTTCTTT
NA	TRBV6-6	TRBJ1-1	NA	CASRLSMNTEAFF	TGTGCCAGCAGACTTAGCATGAACACTGAAGCTTTCTTT
NA	TRBV28	TRBJ2-7	TRBD2	CASSLTSGRGYEQYF	TGTGCCAGCAGCTTGACTAGCGGGAGAGGGTACGAGCAGTACTTC
NA	TRBV24-1	TRBJ2-1	NA	CATSLTGEQFF	TGTGCCACCAGTCTGACAGGTGAGCAGTTCTTC
NA	TRBV25-1	TRBJ1-1	NA	CASSEQGNEAFF	TGTGCCAGCAGTGAACAGGGGAATGAAGCTTTCTTT
NA	TRBV30	TRBJ1-5	NA	CAWSKQPQHF	TGTGCCTGGAGTAAACAGCCCCAGCATTTT
NA	TRBV21-1	TRBJ2-1	NA	CASRFRRNNSYNEQFF	TGTGCCAGCAGGTTCCGACGGAATAACTCCTACAATGAGCAGTTCTTC